This is a list of T cell receptor beta chains from one sample in a study of breast tumors, draining lymph nodes, adjacent tissues. In TCRdb, the multiplex PCR reads were re-called with MiXCR into one record per CDR3 protein. Here the sample spans 130,000 or so distinct CDR3 sequences, about 33% being singletons. Sequenced material: axillary lymph node tissue. The receptors were gathered from a female donor with breast cancer. Some clones in this sample may be carry-over from other donors' samples. The CDR3 runs from the conserved cysteine through the conserved F or W. A D gene is named only where the DNA matches it firmly. Clone size is given for some rows only: seen once, a few or many times, or a class if the clone is expanded.

D: TRBD2
size: many
J: TRBJ2-3
V: TRBV20-1
DNA: TGCAGTGCTTCCAACATGCCTCAGGGACTAGCGGGGGGCCAAGATACGCAGTATTTT
CDR3: CSASNMPQGLAGGQDTQYF

D: TRBD2
size: many
J: TRBJ2-3
V: TRBV2
DNA: TGTGCCAGCAAGCGGGCGGGGGGAACAGATACGCAGTATTTT
CDR3: CASKRAGGTDTQYF

D: -
size: many
J: TRBJ2-3
V: TRBV30
DNA: TGTGCCTGGAGTGTACGGGCCTCGAAGCAGTATTTT
CDR3: CAWSVRASKQYF

D: -
size: few
J: TRBJ2-2
V: TRBV5-6
DNA: TGTGCCAGCAGGTGGACAGGGGAGCTGTTTTTT
CDR3: CASRWTGELFF

D: TRBD1
size: -
J: TRBJ1-1
V: TRBV3-1
DNA: TGCGCCAGCAACCAAAGACAGGGCATGGGCACTGAAGCTTTCTTT
CDR3: CASNQRQGMGTEAFF

D: -
size: many
J: TRBJ1-6
V: TRBV7-9
DNA: TGTGCCAGCAGCTTAGAAGTCATGGACACCTATAATTCACCCCTCCACTTT
CDR3: CASSLEVMDTYNSPLHF

D: TRBD2
size: many
J: TRBJ2-7
V: TRBV11-2
DNA: TGTGCCAGCACCCTGACTAGCGGGGGGAGTTACGAGCAGTACTTC
CDR3: CASTLTSGGSYEQYF

D: -
size: many
J: TRBJ1-6
V: TRBV9
DNA: TGTGCCAGCAGCAATTGGGACACCCCTAATTCACCCCTCCACTTT
CDR3: CASSNWDTPNSPLHF

D: -
size: few
J: TRBJ1-1
V: TRBV5-1
DNA: TGCGCCAGCAGCTTGGCTGCAGGGATGAGGATGTACACTGAAGCTTTCTTT
CDR3: CASSLAAGMRMYTEAFF

D: -
size: many
J: TRBJ1-6
V: TRBV6-2/TRBV6-3
DNA: TGTGCCAGCAGTCCCCGGGGACTCGGGAATTCACCCCTCCACTTT
CDR3: CASSPRGLGNSPLHF

D: -
size: -
J: TRBJ2-7
V: TRBV4-2
DNA: TGTGCCAGCAGCCAAGAATTACAGGGCTACGAGCAGTACTTC
CDR3: CASSQELQGYEQYF

D: TRBD1
size: -
J: TRBJ2-2
V: TRBV20-1
DNA: TGCAGTGTCGGGACAGGGGCCGGGGAGCTGTTTTTT
CDR3: CSVGTGAGELFF

D: TRBD1
size: -
J: TRBJ1-1
V: TRBV9
DNA: TGTGCCAGCAGCGGGGACAGGGACACTGAAGCTTTCTTT
CDR3: CASSGDRDTEAFF

D: TRBD2
size: -
J: TRBJ2-3
V: TRBV29-1
DNA: TGCAGCGTTATACTAGCGGGAGATACGCAGTATTTT
CDR3: CSVILAGDTQYF

D: -
size: many
J: TRBJ2-2
V: TRBV3-1
DNA: TGTGCCAGCAGCCGCGATATGAACACCGGGGAGCTGTTTTTT
CDR3: CASSRDMNTGELFF

D: -
size: many
J: TRBJ2-3
V: TRBV27
DNA: TGTGCCAGCGGAAACCCCTGGACAGCCAAAAGCACAGATACGCAGTATTTT
CDR3: CASGNPWTAKSTDTQYF

D: -
size: -
J: TRBJ2-5
V: TRBV29-1
DNA: TGCAGCAGTGAATGGGGTGGGTCTGAGACCCAGTACTTC
CDR3: CSSEWGGSETQYF

D: TRBD2
size: many
J: TRBJ2-3
V: TRBV9
DNA: TGTGCCAGCAGCGTCCAAGCCGGGACTAGCGGGTTAGCAGATACGCAGTATTTT
CDR3: CASSVQAGTSGLADTQYF

D: TRBD1
size: -
J: TRBJ1-4
V: TRBV19
DNA: TGTGCCAGTAGGACAGGGGGCGACGAAAAACTGTTTTTT
CDR3: CASRTGGDEKLFF

D: -
size: few
J: TRBJ1-1
V: TRBV12-5
DNA: TGTGCTAGTGGGTGGGGGGGTGCTGAAGCTTTCTTT
CDR3: CASGWGGAEAFF

D: -
size: many
J: TRBJ2-3
V: TRBV6-2/TRBV6-3
DNA: TGTGCCAGCAGTTATTCCTTCCGAGATACGCAGTATTTT
CDR3: CASSYSFRDTQYF

D: -
size: many
J: TRBJ1-2
V: TRBV6-2/TRBV6-3
DNA: TGTGCCAGCAGAATCCCAGCTAACTATGGCTACACCTTC
CDR3: CASRIPANYGYTF

D: -
size: -
J: TRBJ2-7
V: TRBV20-1
DNA: TGCAGTGCTAGAGGTTCGGTGGGGACCTACGAGCAGTACTTC
CDR3: CSARGSVGTYEQYF

D: -
size: many
J: TRBJ2-1
V: TRBV12-3/TRBV12-4
DNA: TGTGCCAGCAGTTACCATGGACTAAGTGGGCCCACTCCCAACAATGAGCAGTTCTTC
CDR3: CASSYHGLSGPTPNNEQFF

D: TRBD1
size: -
J: TRBJ2-5
V: TRBV4-3
DNA: TGCGCCAGCAGCCAAGATGGGACAGGGGTCGCCGGGGAGACCCAGTACTTC
CDR3: CASSQDGTGVAGETQYF

D: TRBD1
size: -
J: TRBJ1-4
V: TRBV20-1
DNA: TGCAGTGCTCTCAGACAGGGGGATGAAAAACTGTTTTTT
CDR3: CSALRQGDEKLFF

D: -
size: many
J: TRBJ1-2
V: TRBV20-1
DNA: TGCAGTGCTAGGGGCGGAGATGGCTACACCTTC
CDR3: CSARGGDGYTF

D: TRBD1
size: many
J: TRBJ2-3
V: TRBV7-3
DNA: TGTGCCAGCAGCTTATCCCCGACAGGGATTGATACGCAGTATTTT
CDR3: CASSLSPTGIDTQYF

D: -
size: many
J: TRBJ1-4
V: TRBV5-1
DNA: TGCGCCAGCAGCCAATGGGGTGAAAAACTGTTTTTT
CDR3: CASSQWGEKLFF

D: -
size: many
J: TRBJ1-6
V: TRBV7-6
DNA: TGTGCCAGCAGCTTAGCAGGGAGTGGTGGCAATAATTCACCCCTCCACTTT
CDR3: CASSLAGSGGNNSPLHF

D: -
size: few
J: TRBJ2-7
V: TRBV29-1
DNA: TGCAGCGTTGAAGGCCAGGGTGTTGCTGGCGAGCAGTACTTC
CDR3: CSVEGQGVAGEQYF

D: -
size: -
J: TRBJ1-6
V: TRBV19
DNA: TGTGCCGGTAGTATCCAGGGAACCTATAGTTCACCCCTCCACTTT
CDR3: CAGSIQGTYSSPLHF

D: TRBD1
size: many
J: TRBJ1-2
V: TRBV15
DNA: TGTGCCACCAGCAGAGGAGGGGGCTCACGCGGCTACACCTTC
CDR3: CATSRGGGSRGYTF

D: TRBD1
size: many
J: TRBJ1-4
V: TRBV19
DNA: TGTGCCAGTAACTTTAGGGGGCTGGATGAAAAACTGTTTTTT
CDR3: CASNFRGLDEKLFF

D: -
size: many
J: TRBJ1-5
V: TRBV30
DNA: TGTGCCTGGACCGCCAATAGCAATCAGCCCCAGCATTTT
CDR3: CAWTANSNQPQHF

D: -
size: many
J: TRBJ1-4
V: TRBV12-3/TRBV12-4
DNA: TGTGCCAGCAGTTTAAATAGGGGTGAGGAACTGTTTTTT
CDR3: CASSLNRGEELFF

D: -
size: many
J: TRBJ2-7
V: TRBV15
DNA: TGTGCCACCAGCTTAATCGGGCATGGGTTCGTCGACGAGCAGTACTTC
CDR3: CATSLIGHGFVDEQYF

D: -
size: many
J: TRBJ1-6
V: TRBV6-1
DNA: TGTGCCGGACGGCGGGCAGGGGATCATATCCTCCACTTT
CDR3: CAGRRAGDHILHF

D: TRBD1
size: many
J: TRBJ1-2
V: TRBV27
DNA: TGTGCCAGCAGTGCAAACCTTGGACAGGGTCATAACTATGGCTACACCTTC
CDR3: CASSANLGQGHNYGYTF

D: -
size: once
J: TRBJ2-1
V: TRBV2
DNA: TGTGCCAGCTGCCCCTTAGGGGTCTCCCACGATGAGCAGTTCTTC
CDR3: CASCPLGVSHDEQFF

D: TRBD1
size: many
J: TRBJ2-5
V: TRBV6-1
DNA: TGTGCCAGCAGTGGGCTCAGGGGGCAGACCCAGTACTTC
CDR3: CASSGLRGQTQYF

D: -
size: many
J: TRBJ2-3
V: TRBV9
DNA: TGTGCCAGCAGCCCAGGGGCGGGGAAAAGCACAGATACGCAGTATTTT
CDR3: CASSPGAGKSTDTQYF

D: -
size: -
J: TRBJ2-7
V: TRBV5-1
DNA: TGCGCCAGCAGCTTAAGTTGGGGCAGAGCTTACGAGCGGTACTTC
CDR3: CASSLSWGRAYERYF

D: -
size: many
J: TRBJ2-3
V: TRBV2
DNA: TGTGCCAGCATGAGGCCAGGGGCCAGGACAGATACGCAGTATTTT
CDR3: CASMRPGARTDTQYF

D: TRBD1
size: few
J: TRBJ1-3
V: TRBV5-5
DNA: TGTGCCAGCAGCACCTCGACAGGGACTGGAAACACCTTATATTTT
CDR3: CASSTSTGTGNTLYF

D: -
size: few
J: TRBJ1-1
V: TRBV7-9
DNA: TGTGCCAGCAGCGGCGGGACACTGTTCACTGAAGCTTTCTTT
CDR3: CASSGGTLFTEAFF

D: -
size: few
J: TRBJ2-1
V: TRBV6-1
DNA: TGTGCCAGCAGTTCACCCGCGGGTCTCTACAATGAGCAGTTCTTC
CDR3: CASSSPAGLYNEQFF

D: -
size: many
J: TRBJ1-3
V: TRBV5-1
DNA: TGCGCCAGCAGCCGAATAACTGGAAACACCATATATTTT
CDR3: CASSRITGNTIYF

D: TRBD2
size: -
J: TRBJ2-7
V: TRBV5-1
DNA: TGCGCCGGCAGCACGACTAGCGGGGGGTCACACGAGCAGTACTTC
CDR3: CAGSTTSGGSHEQYF

D: -
size: -
J: TRBJ2-3
V: TRBV3-1
DNA: TGTGCCAGCGGCCAAGACCCTGGGGGCGCAGATACGCAGTATTTT
CDR3: CASGQDPGGADTQYF

D: -
size: -
J: TRBJ1-1
V: TRBV7-8
DNA: TGTGCCAGCAGCTCCCAATTGAACACTGAAGCTTTCTTT
CDR3: CASSSQLNTEAFF